These 8 T cell receptor beta chains originate from one sample sequenced in a study of blood T cell repertoires in COVID-19 (dated by TCRdb to between 2020 and 2021). Library preparation was by the immunoSEQ multiplex PCR assay. TCRdb mirrors the immuneACCESS table, restricted to in-frame sequences. Some clones are absent from its copies; in checked studies, under half trace to an unresolved V gene, and the reason for the others is unknown. The sample table records roughly 410,000 clones; over 75% of these occur just once. The top ten clonotypes cover 1.5% to 1.7% of the sample. The sequencing input was peripheral blood. The receptors derive from a woman aged 40 to 55 with COVID-19, enrolled during active disease.

This rearrangement joins TRBV19 to TRBJ2-1; D is possibly TRBD1 (6 bases). Germline-derived CDR1 and CDR2 are LNHDA and SQIVND (reference sequence). The V and J ends lost 7 bases and 2 bases respectively, with 9 bases between them. CDR3 length: 13 amino acids. CDR3 nucleotide sequence: TGTGCCAGTACAGGGGAAACCTACAATGAGCAGTTCTTC. It codes for CASTGETYNEQFF.

The V call is TRBV5-1, the J call TRBJ1-1; 9 bases are a match to TRBD1. Germline CDR1 reads SGHRS; CDR2 reads YFSETQ. Trimming took 0 bases from V and 4 from J; bases not matched to a gene: 4. The CDR3 length is 15 residues. CDR3 residues: CASSLDGTGTTEAFF. The CDR3 DNA is TGCGCCAGCAGCTTGGACGGGACAGGGACCACTGAAGCTTTCTTT.

A word on this clone: The junction shows a germline mismatch at one end, possibly a read error. The rearrangement uses TRBV7-7 and TRBJ2-1; 11 positions agree with TRBD2. Germline V gene data show CDR1 as SSHAT and CDR2 as FNYEAQ (reference sequence). The CDR3 contains 16 residues. For the CDR3, the DNA is TGTGCTAGCAGCCCTTCGGGACTAGCGGTGTACAATGAGCAGTTCTTC. Its protein product is CASSPSGLAVYNEQFF.

V is TRBV7-9 and J is TRBJ1-4; the match to TRBD1 covers 7 bases. Germline V gene lookup returns CDR1 SEHNR and CDR2 FQNEAQ (reference sequence). The CDR3 loop spans 17 amino acids. The J segment lost 0 bases and the V segment lost 5 bases, leaving 9 bases of the junction unmatched. CDR3 in DNA: TGTGCCAGCAGCCCAAAGGACAGGTTTGCAACTAATGAAAAACTGTTTTTT. This encodes CASSPKDRFATNEKLFF.

The rearrangement joins TRBV9 to TRBJ2-5; maybe TRBD1 (6 bases). V was pared by 0 bases and J by 0 bases, with 9 bases between. This CDR3 contains 15 residues. CDR1 is SGDLS, CDR2 YYNGEE, per germline. CDR3 coding DNA: TGTGCCAGCAGCGTAGATCAGGGGAACCAAGAGACCCAGTACTTC. Translating it yields CASSVDQGNQETQYF.

The rearrangement uses TRBV7-6 and TRBJ1-4; 7 bases match TRBD1. The CDR3 has 15 residues. V lost 5 bases to trimming and J lost 3 bases; unmatched junction nucleotides: 6. The germline V gene has CDR1 SGHVS and CDR2 FNYEAQ. CDR3 protein: CASSRYTGANEKLFF. CDR3 nucleotide sequence: TGTGCCAGCAGCCGATACACAGGGGCTAATGAAAAACTGTTTTTT.

V is TRBV5-6 and J is TRBJ1-2; D remains unclear. V lost 1 base, J lost 0 bases, and 10 bases lay in between. Germline assignment: CDR1 SGHDT and CDR2 YYEEEE. The CDR3 loop spans 15 amino acids. As DNA, the CDR3 is TGTGCCAGCAGCTTGTTCCGGAGTTCTAACTATGGCTACACCTTC. Its protein is CASSLFRSSNYGYTF.

This chain links TRBV5-1 with TRBJ2-1; tentatively, D is TRBD2 (6 bases). Germline loops: CDR1 SGHRS, CDR2 YFSETQ. V was shortened by 4 bases and J by 8 bases, with 19 bases between the two germline ends. The CDR3 spans 15 residues. The CDR3 reads CASSREDGRGDEQFF. Written as DNA, the CDR3 is TGCGCCAGCAGCCGCGAGGACGGGAGAGGGGATGAGCAGTTCTTC.